This TCR beta chain was recovered during a study of cytomegalovirus exposure and HLA in healthy donors. Study results and limitations: TCR beta sequences reportedly predicted most subjects' HLA-A and HLA-B alleles accurately. Fewer N-insertions (relative to the 666-donor mean) were reportedly seen in an Asian-associated ancestry cluster in a later analysis.

The PCR had 60 Vbeta and 13 Jbeta primers. Some clones are missing from TCRdb's copy, which holds only in-frame ones; the method was immunoSEQ multiplex PCR. The table records fewer than 250,000 clones, nearly 80% of them present only once. A note on this clone: The antigen remains undetermined.

Per the germline V gene, CDR1 is SGHRS and CDR2 is YFSETQ. Trimming shortened V by 0 bases and J by 4 bases, and 14 bases separated the two germline ends. CDR3 length: 15 amino acids. The source of this sequence is a male donor in good health and CMV-seronegative. The sequenced sample was PBMCs. The chain has TRBV5-1 and TRBJ2-7; unclear D gene. The CDR3: CASSLASRQVYEQYF. The CDR3 DNA reads as TGCGCCAGCAGCTTGGCCTCCCGACAAGTATACGAGCAGTACTTC.